A selection of T cell receptor beta chains follows, all from one sample in a study of cytotoxic CD8 clonotypes in ibrutinib-treated CLL. Some clones are missing from TCRdb's copy, which holds only in-frame ones; the method was immunoSEQ multiplex PCR. The sample has tens of thousands of clones; about two thirds are singletons. This specimen consisted of PBMCs, obtained after 12 months of ibrutinib treatment. Receptors originate from a human donor with chronic lymphocytic leukemia. CDR3s include the opening cysteine and the closing phenylalanine or tryptophan.

V gene	J gene	CDR3 protein
TRBV6-6	TRBJ2-2	CASILVEGTGELFF
TRBV7-2	TRBJ2-1	CASSLVNRNEQFF
TRBV6-1	TRBJ2-3	CASSEVDRGGRDTQYF
TRBV9	TRBJ1-1	CASSSQQATGVAFF
TRBV5-1	TRBJ1-1	CASSFGILNTEAFF
TRBV7-9	TRBJ1-2	CASSLGELIAFYGYTF
TRBV29-1	TRBJ1-2	CSVGTGGNYGYTF
TRBV11-3	TRBJ2-7	CASSLVRDYEQYF
TRBV27	TRBJ2-3	CASSFSGWTDTQYF
TRBV27	TRBJ1-5	CASSRDRAPTRPQHF
TRBV7-6	TRBJ2-3	CASSKGDRGADTQYF
TRBV5-1	TRBJ2-1	CASSLELAGDEQFF
TRBV18	TRBJ2-1	CASSPRESGTTYNEQFF
TRBV10-3	TRBJ2-3	CAISDVDTQYF
TRBV9	TRBJ1-1	CASSPRGGWGTEAFF
TRBV7-8	TRBJ2-7	CASSRRGQGQSDEQYF